The source of this TCR beta chain is a study of shared clonotypes between healthy human individuals. The wider study: There were three CD4 naive, three CD4 memory, two CD8 naive and one CD8 memory plates per donor.

Regarding this clone: The antigen is unknown.

Authors' data handling: Junction-only sequences produced by ImmunoSEQ had no quality scores, so filtering differed. Clones were read by immunoSEQ multiplex PCR, and TCRdb kept only the in-frame ones, dropping some. Clone size and V and J calls were adopted from that table, with D and trimming inferred from the DNA. The data contain millions of clones, 90% to 95% of them singletons. Study-level points and caveats: Non-shared clonotypes had lower generation probabilities than clonotypes shared by all four sorted-subset donors.

J gave up 8 bases and V 3 bases, and 7 bases lay outside the gene matches. CDR3 length equals 14 residues. CDR1 is SGHDT, CDR2 YYEEEE, per germline. This TCR came from a man between 18 and 35 years old in good health. Sequenced input: naive CD4+ T cells sorted from blood. Subset reported: CD45RA+ positively selected. The chain is built from TRBV5-6 and TRBJ2-7; 11 bases fit TRBD1. Here the CDR3 DNA reads TGTGCCAGCAGCTCCGGGACAGGGGGGAGTCAGCAGTACTTC. Translated: CASSSGTGGSQQYF.